The clone carrying this T cell receptor (beta chain) was seen a handful of times. Its antigen remains unknown. Profiling relied on immunoSEQ multiplex PCR, and the TCRdb table lists in-frame clones only, not all of them. The repertoire holds 75,000 to 100,000 clones, just over 85% seen once, with 4.9% in the top ten. The entry originates in a study of radiotherapy plus CTLA-4 blockade in lung cancer. Study as a whole: Objective responses were documented in over 15% of patients, with disease control in around 30%. Study-level points and caveats: Together with interferon-beta, which increased in serum after radiation, early dynamic changes in blood T cell clones were reportedly the best predictors of response. After treatment with radiotherapy plus ipilimumab, TCR clones that came from the tumor expanded in blood.

The CDR3 is 14 residues long. Germline loops: CDR1 SNHLY, CDR2 FYNNEI. Trimming removed 8 bases from V and 7 bases from J; junction bases left unmatched: 4. The sequence was obtained from a human donor with non-small cell lung cancer that progressed on radiotherapy plus ipilimumab. This sequence joins TRBV2 and TRBJ2-2; 13 positions agree with TRBD2. The sequences come from peripheral blood, collected from a patient treated with radiotherapy plus ipilimumab. CDR3 nucleotide sequence: TGTGCCAGCGGGGGACTAGCGGGACACGGGGAGCTGTTTTTT. As protein: CASGGLAGHGELFF.